This is a list of T cell receptor beta chains from one sample in a study of CD8+ T cells in alopecia areata. Here immunoSEQ multiplex PCR was the method, and the copy in TCRdb shows in-frame clones only, minus some. This sample has around 140,000 clones, with roughly 61% found just once. The source material was CD4+ T cells sorted from blood, sampled at week 0. The receptors here all came from a human donor with alopecia areata. Both conserved end residues are part of each CDR3. D genes are given only for firm matches. Only part of the rows carry a size: once, few, many, or a class if the clone is expanded.

DNA,CDR3,J,size,D,length,V
TGTGCCTGGAGTCTTGGAGGGGGAGACAATCAGCCCCAGCATTTT,CAWSLGGGDNQPQHF,TRBJ1-5,NA,NA,15,TRBV30
TGTGCCAGCAGTATCAGCACCACCGGGGAGCTGTTTTTT,CASSISTTGELFF,TRBJ2-2,NA,NA,13,TRBV2
TGTGCCTGGAGTGTGTTCTCTGGGGCCCCCTACGAGCAGTACTTC,CAWSVFSGAPYEQYF,TRBJ2-7,NA,NA,15,TRBV30
TGCAGCGCCCGGGACAACAATCAGCCCCAGCATTTT,CSARDNNQPQHF,TRBJ1-5,few,NA,12,TRBV29-1
TGTGCCAGCAGGATTTCCTCTGGAAACACCATATATTTT,CASRISSGNTIYF,TRBJ1-3,few,NA,13,TRBV7-9
TGTGCCATCAGCGCCGGGACAGGGCTCGGCAATCAGCCCCAGCATTTT,CAISAGTGLGNQPQHF,TRBJ1-5,NA,TRBD1,16,TRBV10-3
TGCAGCGTTTCCCAGGGGGCGAATAGGGGCTACACCTTC,CSVSQGANRGYTF,TRBJ1-2,NA,TRBD1,13,TRBV29-1
TGCGCCAGCAGCCAAGATTATACCGGGGAAGAGACCCAGTACTTC,CASSQDYTGEETQYF,TRBJ2-5,NA,NA,15,TRBV4-3
TGCGCCAGCAGCCAAGGCACAGGGAACGGCTACACCTTC,CASSQGTGNGYTF,TRBJ1-2,NA,NA,13,TRBV4-1
TGTGCCAGCAGGGTACTAGCGGGGGGCTCCTACGAGCAGTACTTC,CASRVLAGGSYEQYF,TRBJ2-7,NA,TRBD2,15,TRBV2
TGTGCCAGCAGTTTGGTTAACTATGGCTACACCTTC,CASSLVNYGYTF,TRBJ1-2,few,NA,12,TRBV6-6
TGCAGCGTCCCTAACCCGACAGGGAAAACTGAAGCTTTCTTT,CSVPNPTGKTEAFF,TRBJ1-1,NA,TRBD1,14,TRBV29-1
TGTGCCAGCAGCTCCCACGTGCTAGCGGGGGCCTGGGGTGAGCAGTTCTTC,CASSSHVLAGAWGEQFF,TRBJ2-1,NA,TRBD2,17,TRBV7-9
TGCAGCGTTGACAGGGATCTAGCCTATGGCTACACCTTC,CSVDRDLAYGYTF,TRBJ1-2,NA,NA,13,TRBV29-1
TGCGCCAGCAGCCCCGGCCGCGGGGGGGCGGGTGAGCAGTTCTTC,CASSPGRGGAGEQFF,TRBJ2-1,many,TRBD2,15,TRBV5-1
TGTGCCAGCAGCGCGCAAGAGACCCAGTACTTC,CASSAQETQYF,TRBJ2-5,NA,NA,11,TRBV7-2
TGTGCCAGCAGCCTCGGACTAGCGGGGGGGCCCACCCGATCAGAGACCCAGTACTTC,CASSLGLAGGPTRSETQYF,TRBJ2-5,few,TRBD2,19,TRBV4-2
TGTGCCAGCGGGGGTCTTCGAGAGACCCAGTACTTC,CASGGLRETQYF,TRBJ2-5,few,NA,12,TRBV2
TGTGCCAGCACTGGGGGCTTCACCGGGGAGCTGTTTTTT,CASTGGFTGELFF,TRBJ2-2,few,NA,13,TRBV27
TGCAGCGTGCGGGGGGGACTCCAAGAGACCCAGTACTTC,CSVRGGLQETQYF,TRBJ2-5,few,TRBD2,13,TRBV29-1
TGTGCCAGCAGCTTAGACAGGATTTCTGGCTACACCTTC,CASSLDRISGYTF,TRBJ1-2,few,NA,13,TRBV11-2
TGTGCCAGCAGCCCCTCAGCGGGGGGTAGTGAGCAGTTCTTC,CASSPSAGGSEQFF,TRBJ2-1,NA,TRBD2,14,TRBV7-3
TGCAGCGTTGAAGGGGCAGGCGACGGGTATGGCTACACCTTC,CSVEGAGDGYGYTF,TRBJ1-2,NA,NA,14,TRBV29-1
TGTGCCAGCTCACCTGAGGCTGAAGCTTTCTTT,CASSPEAEAFF,TRBJ1-1,few,NA,11,TRBV18